These T cell receptor beta chains were read from a single sample in a study of blood T cell repertoires in COVID-19. Libraries were prepared by immunoSEQ multiplex PCR; TCRdb keeps only in-frame clonotypes and omits some of them. The sample carries 30,000 to 40,000 clones, 91% recorded once. Sequenced sample: peripheral blood. The source is a woman aged 80 or older with acute or convalescent COVID-19. Each CDR3 is given with its conserved first and last residue. The D gene is left open where the match is weak. Where a row states a size, it is once, few, many or the class of an expanded clone; other rows omit it.

v_gene	len	d_gene	abundance	j_gene	CDR3nt	CDR3aa
TRBV5-1	14	TRBD2	once	TRBJ2-5	TGCGCCAGCAGCTTGAGCGGGGGACGAGAGACCCAGTACTTC	CASSLSGGRETQYF
TRBV29-1	11	NA	NA	TRBJ2-7	TGCAGCGGCCGGGACAACTACGAGCAGTACTTC	CSGRDNYEQYF
TRBV10-2	13	NA	NA	TRBJ2-7	TGCGCCAGCAGTGAGGTCTTATCCTACGAGCAGTACTTC	CASSEVLSYEQYF
TRBV7-8	14	NA	NA	TRBJ1-2	TGTGCCAGCAGCCCTTCAACAGGGTCCTATGGCTACACCTTC	CASSPSTGSYGYTF
TRBV5-1	14	NA	NA	TRBJ1-6	TGCGCCAGCAGCTTTCGGACATATAATTCACCCCTCCACTTT	CASSFRTYNSPLHF
TRBV15	12	NA	NA	TRBJ1-2	TGTGCCACCAGCGGGGCGAACTATGGCTACACCTTC	CATSGANYGYTF
TRBV3-1/TRBV3-2	15	NA	NA	TRBJ2-5	TGTGCCAGCAGCCCCCGCCGGGAATACCAAGAGACCCAGTACTTC	CASSPRREYQETQYF
TRBV29-1	13	TRBD1	NA	TRBJ2-7	TGCAGCGTTGAAGGGACAGGGCCCCACGAGCAGTACTTC	CSVEGTGPHEQYF
TRBV30	16	NA	NA	TRBJ1-1	TGTGCCTGGAGTGTACTAGGGGGGGCGCGTGGAACTGAAGCTTTCTTT	CAWSVLGGARGTEAFF
TRBV2	13	TRBD1	NA	TRBJ2-7	TGTGCCATTTCAGGACAGGGAGTCAGCGAGCAGTACTTC	CAISGQGVSEQYF
TRBV30	13	NA	NA	TRBJ2-5	TGTGCCTGGGGGGAGGAGTACCAAGAGACCCAGTACTTC	CAWGEEYQETQYF
TRBV5-1	16	TRBD2	NA	TRBJ2-1	TGCGCCAGCAGCAAAAGCGGGGGGGCCTACTACAATGAGCAGTTCTTC	CASSKSGGAYYNEQFF
TRBV5-5	12	TRBD1	once	TRBJ1-1	TGTGCCAGCAGCTCCCGGGACAGGGGAGCTTTCTTT	CASSSRDRGAFF